The rows below give T cell receptor beta chains drawn from one sample of a study of brain T cells in children with intractable seizures. TCRdb's copy holds only in-frame clones and misses some; the assay was immunoSEQ multiplex PCR. This sample yields 80,000 or so clones, of which about 90% are seen a single time; roughly 25% belongs to the top ten. The source was peripheral blood, collected at surgery. These receptors came from a girl aged 2 to 9 with Rasmussen encephalitis and intractable seizures. Both conserved end residues are part of each CDR3. A D gene is named only where the DNA matches it firmly. Clone size is shown for a subset of rows, as once, few, many or a class of expanded clone.

clone_size | d_call | j_call | v_call | cdr3_aa | cdr3_nt
. | TRBD1 | TRBJ1-4 | TRBV2 | CASSGLGQLDEKLFF | TGTGCCAGCAGTGGTCTGGGACAGCTCGATGAAAAACTGTTTTTT
. | . | TRBJ2-7 | TRBV6-6 | CASSYSSGGGYEQYF | TGTGCCAGCAGTTACTCGTCGGGTGGTGGCTACGAGCAGTACTTC
. | . | TRBJ1-1 | TRBV5-5 | CASSLVVSNTEAFF | TGTGCCAGCAGCTTGGTAGTGAGCAACACTGAAGCTTTCTTT
. | . | TRBJ2-2 | TRBV24-1 | CASRAPNTGELFF | TGTGCCAGCCGAGCTCCGAACACCGGGGAGCTGTTTTTT
. | . | TRBJ1-2 | TRBV6-5 | CATRGANTYGYTF | TGTGCCACCCGGGGGGCGAACACCTATGGCTACACCTTC
once | . | TRBJ1-2 | TRBV5-6 | CASSLAAGSSYGYTF | TGTGCCAGCAGCTTGGCGGCAGGGTCGAGCTATGGCTACACCTTC
. | . | TRBJ1-3 | TRBV6-6 | CASSYGQGNTIYF | TGTGCCAGCAGTTACGGGCAGGGAAACACCATATATTTT
. | . | TRBJ2-7 | TRBV12-3/TRBV12-4 | CASSFLGAEQYF | TGTGCCAGCAGTTTTCTGGGGGCCGAGCAGTACTTC
. | TRBD1 | TRBJ1-1 | TRBV23-1 | CASSRKTEDRDQGNTEAFF | TGCGCCAGCAGTCGGAAGACCGAGGACAGGGATCAGGGGAACACTGAAGCTTTCTTT
. | . | TRBJ1-2 | TRBV4-1 | CASSRRTDHYGYTF | TGCGCCAGCAGCCGCCGGACAGACCACTATGGCTACACCTTC
. | . | TRBJ1-2 | TRBV3-1/TRBV3-2 | CASSLAGNYGYTF | TGTGCCAGCAGCCTAGCAGGGAACTATGGCTACACCTTC
. | . | TRBJ1-2 | TRBV27 | CASSPGFNYGYTF | TGTGCCAGCAGCCCGGGGTTCAACTATGGCTACACCTTC
. | . | TRBJ2-7 | TRBV6-6 | CASTYGSGAYEQYF | TGTGCCAGCACCTACGGGTCGGGGGCCTACGAGCAGTACTTC
. | . | TRBJ1-1 | TRBV7-6 | CASSPKGGTEAFF | TGTGCCAGCAGCCCTAAGGGGGGCACTGAAGCTTTCTTT
. | . | TRBJ1-5 | TRBV27 | CASSSAARGPQHF | TGTGCCAGCAGTTCCGCAGCCCGTGGGCCCCAGCATTTT
. | . | TRBJ2-6 | TRBV18 | CASSPVAGDSGANVLTF | TGTGCCAGCTCACCGGTGGCAGGAGACTCTGGGGCCAACGTCCTGACTTTC
many | . | TRBJ2-7 | TRBV28 | CASSLGGIASYEQYF | TGTGCCAGCAGTTTAGGGGGGATCGCGTCCTACGAGCAGTACTTC
. | TRBD2 | TRBJ2-1 | TRBV7-3 | CASSVTSGEYNEQFF | TGTGCCAGCAGCGTGACTAGCGGGGAGTACAATGAGCAGTTCTTC
. | . | TRBJ1-2 | TRBV12-5 | CASGLVPSRGGYTF | TGTGCTAGTGGTTTGGTACCTTCCCGCGGGGGCTACACCTTC
. | . | TRBJ1-3 | TRBV4-1 | CASSQALRSGNTIYF | TGCGCCAGCAGCCAAGCACTTCGCTCTGGAAACACCATATATTTT
. | . | TRBJ1-1 | TRBV12-3/TRBV12-4 | CASSLRQALEAFF | TGTGCCAGCAGTTTACGACAGGCGCTTGAAGCTTTCTTT
few | . | TRBJ1-2 | TRBV10-3 | CAIRETAYYTF | TGTGCCATCAGGGAAACAGCTTACTACACCTTC
. | TRBD2 | TRBJ2-3 | TRBV6-4 | CASSASWGLAGTDTQYF | TGTGCCAGCAGCGCGAGCTGGGGACTAGCGGGCACAGATACGCAGTATTTT
. | . | TRBJ2-7 | TRBV5-1 | CASTSDSYEQYF | TGCGCCAGCACCTCCGACTCCTACGAGCAGTACTTC
. | . | TRBJ1-2 | TRBV12-3/TRBV12-4 | CASSGGYGYTF | TGTGCCAGCAGCGGCGGCTATGGCTACACCTTC
. | TRBD2 | TRBJ2-3 | TRBV11-2 | CASTPSGGVTDTQYF | TGTGCCAGCACCCCGAGCGGGGGGGTCACAGATACGCAGTATTTT
few | . | TRBJ2-3 | TRBV5-1 | CASTLDRKFYTQYF | TGCGCCAGCACCCTCGACAGAAAGTTCTATACGCAGTATTTT
. | . | TRBJ1-5 | TRBV24-1 | CATAAGGGFSVSQHF | TGTGCCACAGCGGCCGGGGGGGGCTTTTCGGTTTCCCAGCATTTT
. | TRBD1 | TRBJ1-6 | TRBV5-4 | CASSLSTGTGSPLHF | TGTGCCAGCAGCTTGTCGACCGGGACAGGGTCACCCCTCCACTTT
. | . | TRBJ1-2 | TRBV7-9 | CASSRGGANYGYTF | TGTGCCAGCAGCCGAGGGGGGGCCAACTATGGCTACACCTTC
. | . | TRBJ2-7 | TRBV7-9 | CASSFTGTEYF | TGTGCCAGCAGCTTCACCGGGACGGAGTACTTC
. | . | TRBJ2-7 | TRBV21-1 | CASSKVGTSGEQYF | TGTGCCAGCAGCAAAGTGGGGACTAGCGGCGAGCAGTACTTC
. | . | TRBJ1-2 | TRBV19 | CASSSPGGANYGYTF | TGTGCCAGTAGTTCCCCGGGGGGAGCCAACTATGGCTACACCTTC
. | . | TRBJ1-2 | TRBV7-8 | CASSLAGGAGGYTF | TGTGCCAGCAGCTTAGCGGGTGGGGCGGGCGGCTACACCTTC
. | TRBD1 | TRBJ1-1 | TRBV5-6 | CASSLIRGDTEAFF | TGTGCCAGCAGCCTTATCAGGGGGGACACTGAAGCTTTCTTT
. | . | TRBJ1-1 | TRBV21-1 | CASSKVYKGDTEAFF | TGTGCCAGCAGCAAAGTGTATAAAGGAGACACTGAAGCTTTCTTT
. | . | TRBJ1-1 | TRBV6-5 | CASRRGPNTEAFF | TGTGCCAGCAGGCGGGGACCGAACACTGAAGCTTTCTTT
. | . | TRBJ2-5 | TRBV24-1 | CATSDTVQETQYF | TGTGCCACCAGTGATACGGTACAAGAGACCCAGTACTTC
few | TRBD2 | TRBJ2-1 | TRBV30 | CAWSGTSSPYNEQFF | TGTGCCTGGAGTGGGACTAGCAGTCCCTACAATGAGCAGTTCTTC
. | . | TRBJ2-7 | TRBV29-1 | CSVVGALGEPYEQYF | TGCAGCGTAGTCGGGGCATTGGGGGAACCCTACGAGCAGTACTTC
once | . | TRBJ2-3 | TRBV21-1 | CASTRIELAGVPDTQYF | TGTGCCAGCACCCGAATAGAACTAGCGGGAGTTCCAGATACGCAGTATTTT
. | TRBD1 | TRBJ1-2 | TRBV27 | CASSGVQGNYGYTF | TGTGCCAGCAGTGGAGTACAGGGGAACTATGGCTACACCTTC
. | . | TRBJ2-6 | TRBV27 | CASSFAGANVLTF | TGTGCCAGCAGTTTCGCCGGGGCCAACGTCCTGACTTTC
few | . | TRBJ1-4 | TRBV7-9 | CASSLELATNEKLFF | TGTGCCAGCAGCTTAGAGCTTGCAACTAATGAAAAACTGTTTTTT
. | . | TRBJ2-7 | TRBV27 | CASSQGGEQYF | TGTGCCAGCAGTCAAGGAGGGGAGCAGTACTTC
few | TRBD2 | TRBJ2-1 | TRBV6-6 | CASSPLLAGGPLNEQFF | TGTGCCAGCAGTCCCCTTCTAGCGGGGGGGCCGCTCAATGAGCAGTTCTTC
. | TRBD1 | TRBJ1-5 | TRBV6-6 | CASSYGTGDSNQPQHF | TGTGCCAGCAGTTACGGGACAGGGGATAGCAATCAGCCCCAGCATTTT
. | . | TRBJ2-7 | TRBV28 | CASSPHTEYEQYF | TGTGCCAGCAGTCCCCATACAGAGTACGAGCAGTACTTC